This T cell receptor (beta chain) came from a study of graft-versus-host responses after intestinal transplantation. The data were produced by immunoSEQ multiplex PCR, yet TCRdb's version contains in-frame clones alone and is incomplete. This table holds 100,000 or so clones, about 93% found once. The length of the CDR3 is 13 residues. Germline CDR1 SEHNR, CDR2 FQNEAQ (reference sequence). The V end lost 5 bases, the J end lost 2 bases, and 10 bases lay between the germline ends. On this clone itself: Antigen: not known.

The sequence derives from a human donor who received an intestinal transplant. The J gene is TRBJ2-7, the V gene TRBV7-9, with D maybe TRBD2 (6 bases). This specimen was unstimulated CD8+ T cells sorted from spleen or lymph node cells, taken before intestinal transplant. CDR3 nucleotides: TGTGCCAGCAGCCCCCGCGGGGCCTACGAGCAGTACTTC. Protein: CASSPRGAYEQYF.